The following is a TCR beta chain sequence with its context. Its antigen remains unidentified. The CDR3 extends 3 residues past the end of the read, so its final part is completed from the germline J gene. Taken with the paper, the label for treatment or condition translates to: autologous CTL019 cells: CD19 CAR with 4-1BB and CD3 zeta domains. The CD19 CAR incorporated TCR zeta and 4-1BB costimulatory signaling domains. Leukapheresis was used to collect T cells from peripheral blood for manufacturing CTL019. The DNeasy Blood and Tissue Kit was used to extract genomic DNA from pre-infusion T cells, peripheral blood, or sorted post-infusion T cells. The immunoSEQ assay was used to perform TCR beta chain deep sequencing. The original pipeline was this. Only productive TCR beta rearrangements went into calculating clonotype frequencies. Drawn from immuneACCESS, this table holds only the in-frame rearrangements with V and J called that TCRdb kept. Clones are partly lost; checked studies trace under half to an unresolved V gene and leave the rest unexplained. V and J calls and clone size come straight from that table; D and trimming were deduced from the DNA. The sample's table covers about 25,000 clones. Clones ranked in the top ten supply 1.9% of the sample.

The sample belongs to a study of TET2 disruption in CD19-targeted CAR T cells (dated by TCRdb to 2016 to 2018). Background on the whole study: No additional inclusion criteria were applied, and the number of samples was determined by the original clinical trial design and by sample availability. The investigation overall reported the following: Conclusions about the patient's CAR T cells rested on extensive analysis of a single subject.

CDR3 length: 15 amino acids, cysteine to phenylalanine. The DNA shown is the part of the CDR3 that was read: 36 bases, in frame from base 1. CDR1 and CDR2, per the germline V gene (reference sequence), are DFQATT and SNEGSKA. Germline trimming amounts to 5 bases on V and 9 bases on J, with 12 as the count of junction bases outside the gene matches. The receptor chain draws on TRBV20-1 and TRBJ2-1, and TRBD1 aligns with 11 junction nucleotides. The input for sequencing was CD8- CAR+ T cells sorted from cultured blood T cells, taken for CD19 CAR T cell therapy. This specimen's cell subset or site label, interpreted: CD8-negative CAR-positive T cells from the infusion product. The receptor comes from an older man with chronic lymphocytic leukemia. The DNA read from the CDR3 is TGCAGTGCTCCGCGGGGACAGGGGGACTCGATTGAG. Its protein product is CSAPRGQGDSIE. The full CDR3 protein is CSAPRGQGDSIEQFF.